This T cell receptor (beta chain) was found in a study of cytotoxic CD8 clonotypes in ibrutinib-treated CLL. The CDR3 covers 16 residues. The ends were cut back, 0 bases at V and 5 bases at J, with 16 bases in the middle. Looked up from germline, CDR1 is LNHNV and CDR2 is YYDKDF (reference sequence). A word on this clone: Its antigen is unknown.

A 1 in 200,000 to 1 in 1 million T cell depth was the sequencing target. Using immunoSEQ multiplex PCR, the repertoire was profiled, and TCRdb retains in-frame clones only, with some absent. The top ten clones hold 5.6% of a sample with 250,000 to 350,000 clones, roughly 76% of them seen once. Findings and limits, study-wide: Clonality increased at ibrutinib response and stayed stable in sustained remission. At progression, however, it fell back toward baseline.

The sequences come from PBMCs, collected at disease progression, from a patient treated with ibrutinib. This TCR derives from a human donor with chronic lymphocytic leukemia. This rearrangement joins TRBV15 to TRBJ1-1; D remains ambiguous. CDR3 in amino acids: CATSRDKRERWTEAFF. In DNA form, the CDR3 reads TGTGCCACCAGCAGAGATAAGAGGGAACGTTGGACTGAAGCTTTCTTT.